Listed here are 13 T cell receptor beta chains from one sample, sequenced in a study of blood T cell repertoires in COVID-19. The repertoire was sequenced with immunoSEQ multiplex PCR; TCRdb's copy has only in-frame clones and lacks some. The repertoire includes 150,000 to 190,000 clones, roughly nine tenths of them detected once, and 2.4% sits in the top ten. The sequencing sample was made of peripheral blood. All receptors derive from a woman in her 70s with acute or convalescent COVID-19.

The chain couples TRBV7-9 to TRBJ2-6, with D tentatively TRBD2 (6 bases). The CDR3 has 18 amino acids. V lost 3 bases and J lost 0, with 15 bases in between. From germline, CDR1 is SEHNR and CDR2 FQNEAQ (reference sequence). CDR3 loop: CASSLEGLSYSGANVLTF. The CDR3 nucleotides are TGTGCCAGCAGCTTGGAGGGGCTCTCCTACTCTGGGGCCAACGTCCTGACTTTC.

The chain couples TRBV7-9 to TRBJ1-1, with unresolved D. V dropped 4 bases and J dropped 0 bases, with 6 bases sitting between them. The CDR3 has 13 residues. Germline values: CDR1 SEHNR, CDR2 FQNEAQ (reference sequence). CDR3 DNA: TGTGCCAGCAGCTATAACATGAACACTGAAGCTTTCTTT. Amino acid sequence: CASSYNMNTEAFF.

CDR3 nucleotides: TGTGCCAGCAGTTTATCCACCCCCGGGACAGTAAATGAAAAACTGTTTTTT. Translating it yields CASSLSTPGTVNEKLFF. This chain links TRBV27 with TRBJ1-4; 7 bases are shared with TRBD1. V gave up 0 bases and J gave up 5 bases; unmatched junction bases: 9. CDR3 length: 17 residues. Germline assignment: CDR1 MNHEY and CDR2 SMNVEV (reference sequence).

The V call is TRBV20-1, the J call TRBJ2-7; 13 bases line up with TRBD2. The V and J ends lost 3 bases and 3 bases, in that order; junction bases with no gene match: 8. The CDR3 is 16 residues long. Germline values: CDR1 DFQATT, CDR2 SNEGSKA (reference sequence). The DNA for the CDR3 is TGCAGTGCTAGTGGCGGACTAGCGGGGGCGTTCTACGAGCAGTACTTC. This sequence encodes CSASGGLAGAFYEQYF.

This clone was seen only once. The chain couples TRBV4-2 to TRBJ1-5; 7 nucleotides align to TRBD1. The V gene's germline CDR1 is LGHNA and CDR2 YNFKEQ. This CDR3 spans 16 amino acids. V trimming: 3 bases; J trimming: 6 bases; junction bases outside the gene matches: 11. This CDR3 reads CASSQVKTGLSQPQHF. CDR3 DNA: TGTGCCAGCAGCCAGGTAAAGACAGGGTTGAGTCAGCCCCAGCATTTT.

This chain connects TRBV5-1 to TRBJ2-5; D unresolved. Germline assignment: CDR1 SGHRS and CDR2 YFSETQ. CDR3 length equals 13 residues. The V gene lost 1 base and the J gene lost 2 bases, with 6 bases spanning the gap. DNA for the CDR3: TGCGCCAGCAGCTTGTTCCCGCAAGAGACCCAGTACTTC. This translates into CASSLFPQETQYF.

The chain employs TRBV6-1 and TRBJ1-5; D ambiguous. The germline V gene has CDR1 MNHNS and CDR2 SASEGT. The CDR3 runs 14 residues. Trimming pared 3 bases from V and 0 bases from J, leaving 6 bases between. In nucleotides, the CDR3 is TGTGCCAGCAGTGAGATGGCTAGCAATCAGCCCCAGCATTTT. It specifies CASSEMASNQPQHF.

The rearrangement uses TRBV2 and TRBJ2-1, with a weak D call TRBD1 (6 bases). CDR3 length equals 15 residues. Germline CDR1 SNHLY, CDR2 FYNNEI. V lost 6 bases to trimming and J lost 7 bases, with 19 bases between them. The CDR3 coding sequence is TGTGCCAGCAGGGAACGGGACATGGATAGAAATGAGCAGTTCTTC. Protein: CASRERDMDRNEQFF.

The chain carries TRBV12-3 or TRBV12-4 and TRBJ2-5; D remains unclear. The V end was cut by 3 bases, the J end by 0 bases, with 5 bases between. The CDR3 totals 13 residues. CDR3 nucleotides: TGTGCCAGCAGTTTTTCAGACCAAGAGACCCAGTACTTC. This codes for CASSFSDQETQYF.

The chain joins TRBV19 to TRBJ2-7, with D maybe TRBD1 (5 bases). V dropped 4 bases and J dropped 1 base, with 8 bases sitting between them. The germline CDR1 and CDR2 sequences are LNHDA and SQIVND (reference sequence). The CDR3 is 13 amino acids. In DNA form, the CDR3 reads TGTGCCAGTAGTAAAGGACAATCCTACGAGCAGTACGTC. Its protein is CASSKGQSYEQYV.

The J gene is TRBJ1-2, the V gene TRBV28; TRBD1 matches at 8 bases. With 5 bases clipped from V and 8 bases from J, the junction kept 4 bases outside the gene matches. The CDR3 loop spans 12 amino acids. CDR1 MDHEN and CDR2 SYDVKM come from the germline V gene. The CDR3 is CASSPGGLGYTF. The DNA for the CDR3 is TGTGCCAGCAGTCCAGGGGGCCTCGGCTACACCTTC.

Note on this clone: The junction and the germline gene differ at one end; a read error may be behind it. The chain uses TRBV29-1 and TRBJ1-3; D is unresolved. CDR3 size: 14 residues. Germline values: CDR1 SQVTM, CDR2 ANQGSEA. CDR3 nucleotide sequence: TGCAGCGTGGAAGGACCGGAGACTGGAAACACCATATATTTT. Protein: CSVEGPETGNTIYF.

The J gene is TRBJ1-6, the V gene TRBV19; 9 nucleotides align to TRBD1. Germline V gene data show CDR1 as LNHDA and CDR2 as SQIVND (reference sequence). The CDR3 length is 17 residues. J gave up 7 bases and V 5 bases, and 12 bases lay outside the gene matches. The CDR3 reads CASSLRDRALKNSPLHF. The CDR3 bases are TGTGCCAGTAGTCTCCGGGACAGGGCCCTTAAAAATTCACCCCTCCACTTT.